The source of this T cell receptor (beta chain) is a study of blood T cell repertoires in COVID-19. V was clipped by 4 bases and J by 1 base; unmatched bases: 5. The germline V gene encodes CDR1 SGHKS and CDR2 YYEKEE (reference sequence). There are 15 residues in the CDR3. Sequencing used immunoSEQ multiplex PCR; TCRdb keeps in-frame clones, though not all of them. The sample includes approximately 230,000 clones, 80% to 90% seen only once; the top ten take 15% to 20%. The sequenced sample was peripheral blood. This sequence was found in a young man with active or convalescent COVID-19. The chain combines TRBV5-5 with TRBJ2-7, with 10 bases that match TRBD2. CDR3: CASSVGLAASYEQYF. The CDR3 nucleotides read TGTGCCAGCAGCGTCGGACTAGCGGCGTCCTACGAGCAGTACTTC.